This is a list of T cell receptor beta chains from one sample in a study of OX40 agonist ivuxolimab in advanced cancers. Assay used: immunoSEQ multiplex PCR; TCRdb lists only in-frame clones, some missing. This sample has 60,000 or so clones, with over 80% found just once. Sequenced material: CD4+ or CD8+ T cells sorted from blood, taken in a trial of the OX40 agonist ivuxolimab. The receptors were gathered from an adult with an advanced solid tumor such as melanoma, head and neck, liver or kidney cancer. CDR3s include the opening cysteine and the closing phenylalanine or tryptophan. The order of the fields is D gene, V gene, J gene, clone size, CDR3 protein, CDR3 DNA. A D gene is named only where the DNA matches it firmly. Size values are once, few and many counts, or a class for expanded clones, and some rows have none.

d_call: TRBD1; v_call: TRBV10-1; j_call: TRBJ1-4; clone_size: NA; cdr3_aa: CASSESGGQVWGKLFF; cdr3_nt: TGCGCCAGCAGTGAGTCGGGGGGACAGGTTTGGGGAAAACTGTTTTTT
d_call: TRBD1; v_call: TRBV28; j_call: TRBJ2-7; clone_size: NA; cdr3_aa: CATTGTGGFYEQYF; cdr3_nt: TGTGCCACTACCGGGACAGGGGGCTTCTACGAGCAGTACTTC
d_call: NA; v_call: TRBV9; j_call: TRBJ2-5; clone_size: NA; cdr3_aa: CASSPRPGGSEETQYF; cdr3_nt: TGTGCCAGCAGCCCCCGTCCCGGGGGTTCGGAAGAGACCCAGTACTTC
d_call: NA; v_call: TRBV6-1; j_call: TRBJ2-5; clone_size: NA; cdr3_aa: CASSGGAGLQETQYF; cdr3_nt: TGTGCCAGCAGTGGGGGTGCGGGTCTCCAAGAGACCCAGTACTTC
d_call: NA; v_call: TRBV25-1; j_call: TRBJ2-7; clone_size: NA; cdr3_aa: CASSDLGYEQYF; cdr3_nt: TGTGCCAGCAGTGATCTGGGTTACGAGCAGTACTTC
d_call: NA; v_call: TRBV9; j_call: TRBJ1-2; clone_size: NA; cdr3_aa: CASSVMTSSPSNYGYTF; cdr3_nt: TGTGCCAGCAGCGTAATGACAAGTTCCCCCTCTAACTATGGCTACACCTTC
d_call: NA; v_call: TRBV7-2; j_call: TRBJ2-1; clone_size: NA; cdr3_aa: CASSPTRNLYNEQFF; cdr3_nt: TGTGCCAGCAGCCCAACGAGGAACCTCTACAATGAGCAGTTCTTC
d_call: NA; v_call: TRBV28; j_call: TRBJ1-6; clone_size: once; cdr3_aa: CASSLAGSGKSPLHF; cdr3_nt: TGTGCCAGCAGTTTGGCCGGCTCGGGGAAGTCACCCCTCCACTTT
d_call: NA; v_call: TRBV29-1; j_call: TRBJ2-3; clone_size: NA; cdr3_aa: CSVEGYRELDTQYF; cdr3_nt: TGCAGCGTTGAGGGGTACAGGGAATTAGATACGCAGTATTTT
d_call: NA; v_call: TRBV2; j_call: TRBJ1-4; clone_size: NA; cdr3_aa: CASSEALQGREKLFF; cdr3_nt: TGTGCCAGCAGTGAAGCGCTTCAGGGTAGGGAAAAACTGTTTTTT
d_call: TRBD1; v_call: TRBV5-4; j_call: TRBJ2-2; clone_size: NA; cdr3_aa: CASSDRDRAIGELFF; cdr3_nt: TGTGCCAGCAGCGACCGGGACAGGGCGATCGGGGAGCTGTTTTTT
d_call: NA; v_call: TRBV6-5; j_call: TRBJ1-5; clone_size: few; cdr3_aa: CASSYAGYDQPQHF; cdr3_nt: TGTGCCAGCAGTTACGCAGGGTACGATCAGCCCCAGCATTTT